Each of the 30 T cell receptor beta chains below was sequenced from the same sample in a study of cytotoxic CD8 clonotypes in ibrutinib-treated CLL. Assay used: immunoSEQ multiplex PCR; TCRdb lists only in-frame clones, some missing. The sample shows under 150,000 clones, around 93% of them seen only once. The starting material was PBMCs, obtained after 12 months of ibrutinib treatment. These receptors all stem from a human donor with chronic lymphocytic leukemia.

The rearrangement links TRBV19 to TRBJ1-5, with 9 bases matching TRBD1. Germline-derived CDR1 and CDR2 are LNHDA and SQIVND (reference sequence). J gave up 6 bases and V 4 bases, and 4 bases lay outside the gene matches. There are 14 residues in the CDR3. The CDR3 reads CASSTDRGGQPQHF. The CDR3 region has the DNA TGTGCCAGTAGTACGGACAGGGGAGGTCAGCCCCAGCATTTT.

V and J are TRBV6-5 and TRBJ2-2; 13 bases align to TRBD2. Germline CDR1 is MNHEY and CDR2 is SVGAGI. The junction had 8 bases not matched to a gene; V was cut back by 4 bases and J by 9 bases. The CDR3 loop spans 16 amino acids. This chain's CDR3 is CASSSGLAGVGWELFF. CDR3 DNA: TGTGCCAGCAGTTCCGGACTAGCGGGAGTCGGCTGGGAGCTGTTTTTT.

The chain couples TRBV5-1 to TRBJ2-1; 10 nucleotides agree with TRBD1. Germline CDR1 and CDR2: SGHRS and YFSETQ. CDR3 length: 16 residues. The ends lost 0 bases at V and 2 bases at J; junction bases unmatched: 2. The CDR3 sequence: CASSLGGQGPYNEQFF. CDR3 in DNA: TGCGCCAGCAGCTTGGGGGGACAGGGGCCCTACAATGAGCAGTTCTTC.

The J gene is TRBJ1-5, the V gene TRBV6-1, with 8 bases matching TRBD1. This CDR3 has 16 residues. The V gene end was trimmed by 2 bases and the J gene end by 11 bases; junction bases not matched to a gene: 14. Germline V gives CDR1 MNHNS, CDR2 SASEGT. The CDR3 is CASSERRAGGDRAQHF. The CDR3 nucleotides are TGTGCCAGCAGTGAAAGGAGGGCAGGGGGCGATAGGGCCCAGCATTTT.

The chain combines TRBV2 with TRBJ2-4; the D gene could be TRBD1 or TRBD2 (5 bases each). Between the trimmed V and J ends, which lost 4 bases and 8 bases, there was a span of 12 bases. From germline, CDR1 is SNHLY and CDR2 FYNNEI. This CDR3 is 13 amino acids long. The CDR3 is CASSAGRGDIQYF. In DNA, the CDR3 is TGTGCCAGCAGTGCGGGCAGAGGGGACATTCAGTACTTC.

V and J are TRBV6-5 and TRBJ2-3, with D tentatively TRBD2 (6 bases). Germline loops: CDR1 MNHEY, CDR2 SVGAGI. Trimming pared 6 bases from V and 0 bases from J, leaving 13 bases between. The CDR3 loop spans 15 amino acids. CDR3 residues: CASRGEAGSTDTQYF. CDR3 DNA: TGTGCCAGCAGAGGGGAGGCGGGAAGCACAGATACGCAGTATTTT.

The V gene is TRBV6-1, the J gene TRBJ1-5; perhaps TRBD1 as D (5 bases). The germline CDR1 and CDR2 sequences are MNHNS and SASEGT. Trimming took 6 bases from V and 3 from J, leaving 15 bases between them. This CDR3 region has 15 residues. The CDR3 spells CASRSGTAFNQPQHF. CDR3 sequence (DNA): TGTGCCAGCAGATCCGGGACGGCATTCAATCAGCCCCAGCATTTT.

This sequence joins TRBV10-3 and TRBJ1-1, with 10 bases matching TRBD1. CDR3 size: 14 residues. The germline V gene has CDR1 ENHRY and CDR2 SYGVKD. Unmatched junction bases numbered 7, after V lost 7 bases and J lost 5 bases. The CDR3 DNA sequence: TGTGCCATCACCAGGACAGGGGGAACTACTGAAGCTTTCTTT. Translated: CAITRTGGTTEAFF.

This clone showed up just once. The chain is built from TRBV2 and TRBJ1-5; TRBD1 agrees at 8 bases. V gave up 8 bases and J gave up 7 bases; unmatched junction bases: 10. This CDR3 is 14 amino acids long. Germline CDR1 reads SNHLY; CDR2 reads FYNNEI. The CDR3 DNA sequence: TGTGCCAGCGGTCAGGGGGCGAATCAACAGCCCCAGCATTTT. Translating it yields CASGQGANQQPQHF.

This sequence joins TRBV7-2 and TRBJ2-7; D call uncertain. Looked up from germline, CDR1 is SGHTA and CDR2 is FQGNSA. The CDR3 runs to 13 residues. The V end was cut by 5 bases, the J end by 13 bases, with 21 bases between. CDR3 nucleotides: TGTGCCAGCAGCCCGAGAACCCACATCAGGACCTACTTC. Residues: CASSPRTHIRTYF.

The gene calls are TRBV5-8 and TRBJ2-7, with 8 positions matching TRBD1. With 0 bases clipped from V and 2 bases from J, the junction kept 1 base outside the gene matches. The CDR3 length is 14 residues. Germline CDR1 reads SGHTS; CDR2 reads YDEGEE. Written as DNA, the CDR3 is TGTGCCAGCAGCTTGGGGACAGGGACCTACGAGCAGTACTTC. Its translation is CASSLGTGTYEQYF.

The chain has TRBV19 and TRBJ1-2; D gene ambiguous. Trimming removed 1 base at V and 8 bases at J, with 14 bases between. The CDR3 runs 14 residues. Germline V gene sequence: CDR1 LNHDA, CDR2 SQIVND (reference sequence). CDR3 region: CASSIVGSIGGYTF. The CDR3 DNA follows: TGTGCCAGTAGTATAGTGGGGTCCATAGGAGGCTACACCTTC. Together with reference TRBV19 and TRBJ1-2, the CDR3 gives the full variable domain: DGGITQSPKYLFRKEGQNVTLSCEQNLNHDAMYWYRQDPGQGLRLIYYSQIVNDFQKGDIAEGYSVSREKKESFPLTVTSAQKNPTAFYLCASSIVGSIGGYTFGSGTRLTVV.

The V gene is TRBV30, the J gene TRBJ2-1; 8 bases fit TRBD2. The CDR3 runs to 15 residues. Germline CDR1 is GTSNPN and CDR2 is SVGIG (reference sequence). The J segment lost 0 bases and the V segment lost 5 bases, leaving 6 bases of the junction unmatched. This CDR3 is CAWDLGTSSYNEQFF. DNA for the CDR3: TGTGCCTGGGATCTGGGGACTAGCTCCTACAATGAGCAGTTCTTC.

The chain couples TRBV5-1 to TRBJ2-2; a possible D gene is TRBD1 (6 bases). Germline lookup yields CDR1 SGHRS and CDR2 YFSETQ. The germline V and J ends were trimmed by 4 bases and 6 bases, with 13 bases remaining between them. The CDR3 loop spans 14 amino acids. The CDR3 loop reads CASSLQGFSGELFF. The CDR3 nucleotides read TGCGCCAGCAGCCTACAGGGTTTTTCCGGGGAGCTGTTTTTT.

The chain is built from TRBV11-2 and TRBJ2-4, with D uncertain. This CDR3 is built from 12 residues. V was shortened by 7 bases and J by 9 bases, with 13 bases between the two germline ends. Germline lookup yields CDR1 SGHAT and CDR2 FQNNGV. CDR3 DNA: TGTGCCAGCACGAGTGCCCTTGGCATTCAGTACTTC. The encoded protein is CASTSALGIQYF.

V usage is TRBV7-2 and J usage is TRBJ2-5; perhaps D is TRBD1 or TRBD2 (5 bases each). This CDR3 is built from 12 residues. The ends were cut back, 3 bases at V and 4 bases at J, with 6 bases in the middle. Looked up from germline, CDR1 is SGHTA and CDR2 is FQGNSA. The CDR3 loop is CASSLGVETQYF. The DNA of the CDR3 is TGTGCCAGCAGCTTGGGGGTAGAGACCCAGTACTTC.

The chain carries TRBV5-4 and TRBJ2-7; a possible D gene is TRBD1 (7 bases). Germline V gives CDR1 SGHNT, CDR2 YYREEE (reference sequence). V was pared by 2 bases and J by 3 bases, with 15 bases between. CDR3 length equals 15 residues. In DNA form, the CDR3 reads TGTGCCAGCAGCTTTCAGGGGGGCGCACTCTACGAGCAGTACTTC. This sequence encodes CASSFQGGALYEQYF.

This rearrangement joins TRBV4-2 to TRBJ2-7; D call uncertain. The CDR3 covers 15 residues. Trimming cost V 0 bases and J 7 bases, with 16 bases left between them. In germline, CDR1 is LGHNA, CDR2 YNFKEQ. CDR3 in DNA: TGTGCCAGCAGCCAAGAAAGGAGTCGCGACCTGGAGCAGTACTTC. This codes for CASSQERSRDLEQYF.

This clone turned up a few times. This rearrangement joins TRBV29-1 to TRBJ1-1; D is possibly TRBD1 (6 bases). The germline gives CDR1 SQVTM, CDR2 ANQGSEA. Trimming took off 6 bases at V and 10 bases at J, with 15 bases between the two ends. The CDR3 has 11 residues. DNA for the CDR3: TGCAGCGTACCGACAGGTCGGCGAGCTTTCTTT. This codes for CSVPTGRRAFF.

This sequence joins TRBV6-4 and TRBJ1-5, with TRBD1 as a possible D gene (5 bases). Trimming cost V 6 bases and J 7 bases, with 19 bases left between them. This CDR3 has 15 amino acids. CDR1 MRHNA and CDR2 SNTAGT come from the germline V gene. CDR3 protein: CASRRGTSFRQPQHF. CDR3 coding DNA: TGTGCCAGCAGGCGAGGGACCAGTTTCCGCCAGCCCCAGCATTTT.

The chain employs TRBV2 and TRBJ2-7, with TRBD2 matching 9 bases. Losses at the gene ends were 6 bases for V and 3 bases for J; bases not matched to a gene: 6. CDR1 is SNHLY and CDR2 is FYNNEI in the germline V gene. The CDR3 loop spans 14 amino acids. CDR3 residues: CASSGGGAFYEQYF. Written as DNA, the CDR3 is TGTGCCAGCAGCGGCGGGGGGGCCTTCTACGAGCAGTACTTC.

The V call is TRBV7-9, the J call TRBJ2-5, with D possibly being TRBD2 (5 bases). This CDR3 region has 12 residues. Germline V gene data show CDR1 as SEHNR and CDR2 as FQNEAQ (reference sequence). The V end lost 5 bases, the J end lost 5 bases, and 9 bases lay between the germline ends. CDR3 protein: CASSPGMETQYF. The CDR3 nucleotides read TGTGCCAGCAGCCCGGGGATGGAGACCCAGTACTTC. The full variable domain, rest sourced from reference TRBV7-9 and TRBJ2-5, is DTGVSQNPRHKITKRGQNVTFRCDPISEHNRLYWYRQTLGQGPEFLTYFQNEAQLEKSRLLSDRFSAERPKGSFSTLEIQRTEQGDSAMYLCASSPGMETQYFGPGTRLLVL.

This chain links TRBV28 with TRBJ1-1; 8 bases line up with TRBD1. The V segment lost 5 bases and the J segment 3 bases; nucleotides outside the gene matches: 5. Germline CDR1 MDHEN, CDR2 SYDVKM. The CDR3 length is 14 residues. The CDR3 region is CASSERQGHTEAFF. As DNA, the CDR3 is TGTGCCAGCAGTGAAAGACAGGGGCACACTGAAGCTTTCTTT.

The rearrangement uses TRBV18 and TRBJ1-5, with TRBD1 matching over 9 bases. The junction had 5 bases not matched to a gene; V was cut back by 6 bases and J by 5 bases. The CDR3 spans 14 residues. The V gene's germline CDR1 is KGHSH and CDR2 LQKENI. In DNA, the CDR3 is TGTGCCAGCTCGCCGAGGGACAGGGATCAGCCCCAGCATTTT. Translating gives CASSPRDRDQPQHF.

This chain links TRBV2 with TRBJ2-2, with D maybe TRBD2 (6 bases). With 0 bases removed from V and 1 base from J, the gap between germline ends came to 9 bases. Germline assignment: CDR1 SNHLY and CDR2 FYNNEI. This CDR3 comprises 16 residues. For the CDR3, the DNA is TGTGCCAGCAGTGAAGCTGCGGGGTTGAACACCGGGGAGCTGTTTTTT. Translation gives CASSEAAGLNTGELFF.

The chain has TRBV20-1 and TRBJ1-1, with D maybe TRBD1 (6 bases). The CDR3 covers 10 residues. Germline V lookup: CDR1 DFQATT, CDR2 SNEGSKA (reference sequence). V was cut by 6 bases and J by 8 bases, with 10 bases left in between. CDR3 nucleotides: TGCAGTGCCCCCCAGGGGGAAGCTTTCTTT. It is translated as CSAPQGEAFF.

Points on this clone: An end of the junction does not agree with germline; a read error may underlie this. The chain joins TRBV5-1 to TRBJ1-2; 8 bases are shared with TRBD1. Germline CDR1 SGHRS, CDR2 YFSETQ. CDR3 length: 14 residues. The CDR3 nucleotides read TGTGCCAGCAGTACAGGGGGGGCTAACTATGGCTACACCTTC. Amino acid sequence: CASSTGGANYGYTF.

The rearrangement uses TRBV5-4 and TRBJ2-7; no clear D. CDR1 is SGHNT and CDR2 is YYREEE in the germline V gene (reference sequence). CDR3 size: 14 residues. The ends were cut back, 3 bases at V and 1 base at J, with 11 bases in the middle. The DNA of the CDR3 is TGTGCCAGCAGCTCTGGCCAGGAGTCCTACGAGCAGTACTTC. It specifies CASSSGQESYEQYF.

The rearrangement links TRBV2 to TRBJ2-3, with 7 bases aligning to TRBD1. This CDR3 is 14 amino acids long. Germline trimming cut 6 bases from V and 0 bases from J; bases unmatched to any gene: 3. Per the germline V gene, CDR1 is SNHLY and CDR2 is FYNNEI. The CDR3 spells CASRGGLSTDTQYF. DNA of the CDR3: TGTGCCAGCAGAGGGGGCCTTAGCACAGATACGCAGTATTTT.

The V gene is TRBV7-2, the J gene TRBJ2-3, with 7 bases lining up with TRBD2. The CDR3 covers 15 residues. The germline CDR1 and CDR2 sequences are SGHTA and FQGNSA. The junction had 8 bases not matched to a gene; V was cut back by 1 base and J by 7 bases. The CDR3 sequence is CASSLVAGESNTQYF. In nucleotides, the CDR3 is TGTGCCAGCAGCTTAGTGGCGGGAGAATCTAATACGCAGTATTTT.